These T cell receptor beta chains were read from a single sample in a study of cytotoxic CD8 clonotypes in ibrutinib-treated CLL. Sequenced by immunoSEQ multiplex PCR; TCRdb stores in-frame clones only, minus some. The top ten hold roughly 6.4% of the sample, which has about 200,000 clones, approximately 70% seen once. The material sequenced was PBMCs, taken after 12 months of ibrutinib treatment. These receptors were collected from a human donor with chronic lymphocytic leukemia. Each CDR3 is given with its conserved first and last residue. The D gene is left open where the match is weak. Clone size is not always given. Where it is, it says once, few, many or a class for expanded clones.

d_gene	abundance	v_gene	len	j_gene	CDR3aa	CDR3nt
TRBD2	.	TRBV29-1	15	TRBJ2-1	CSVGGGRKSYNEQFF	TGCAGCGTTGGTGGCGGGAGGAAATCCTACAATGAGCAGTTCTTC
.	.	TRBV9	15	TRBJ1-4	CASSVVQPGREKLFF	TGTGCCAGCAGCGTGGTACAACCAGGACGGGAAAAACTGTTTTTT
.	.	TRBV12-5	15	TRBJ1-1	CASGFTYRRNTEAFF	TGTGCTAGTGGCTTTACATATAGGCGGAACACTGAAGCTTTCTTT
.	.	TRBV7-8	17	TRBJ2-1	CASSFSGTPTTVIQQFF	TGTGCCAGCAGCTTCTCTGGGACGCCCACGACCGTTATTCAGCAGTTCTTC
.	.	TRBV6-4	15	TRBJ2-1	CASSDSGTGYNEQFF	TGTGCCAGCAGTGACTCGGGCACAGGGTACAATGAGCAGTTCTTC
.	.	TRBV7-8	14	TRBJ2-5	CASSLRGIGETQYF	TGTGCCAGCAGCTTAAGGGGCATTGGTGAGACCCAGTACTTC
.	.	TRBV7-3	13	TRBJ2-1	CASSLLVGVEQFF	TGTGCCAGCAGCCTACTCGTCGGAGTAGAGCAGTTCTTC
.	.	TRBV28	14	TRBJ2-2	CASSLPRPTGELFF	TGTGCCAGCAGTTTGCCTCGGCCAACCGGGGAGCTGTTTTTT
TRBD2	once	TRBV11-3	17	TRBJ2-3	CASSLDSGLAGEDTQYF	TGTGCCAGCAGCTTAGATAGTGGACTAGCGGGAGAGGATACGCAGTATTTT
.	many	TRBV28	15	TRBJ1-1	CASNLQTGKNTEAFF	TGTGCCAGCAACTTACAGACAGGAAAGAACACTGAAGCTTTCTTT
.	.	TRBV30	13	TRBJ1-1	CAWLYGSNTEAFF	TGTGCCTGGTTATACGGTTCGAACACTGAAGCTTTCTTT
.	.	TRBV15	15	TRBJ2-5	CATSRDTPHYETQYF	TGTGCCACCAGCAGAGACACCCCCCACTACGAGACCCAGTACTTC
.	few	TRBV7-6	16	TRBJ1-1	CASSSQTGSLGTEAFF	TGTGCCAGCAGCTCACAGACGGGAAGTCTGGGCACTGAAGCTTTCTTT
TRBD1	.	TRBV7-6	15	TRBJ1-1	CASSLQDRGNTEAFF	TGTGCCAGCAGCTTACAGGACAGGGGGAACACTGAAGCTTTCTTT
.	.	TRBV2	12	TRBJ2-1	CASSALANEQFF	TGTGCCAGCAGTGCCTTAGCTAATGAGCAGTTCTTC
TRBD1	.	TRBV27	14	TRBJ1-2	CASSSMDRAHGYTF	TGTGCCAGCAGTTCAATGGACAGGGCCCATGGCTACACCTTC
.	.	TRBV29-1	11	TRBJ2-1	CSVQGLSEQFF	TGCAGCGTCCAGGGATTAAGCGAGCAGTTCTTC